This TCR beta chain was found in a study of response to subunit inactivated influenza vaccine (dated by TCRdb to 2017 to 2018). Background on the whole study: Deep quantitative profiling of the T cell receptor repertoire was used in the study to follow responses to a trivalent subunit inactivated influenza vaccine.

As regards this clonotype: The clone's antigen remains unknown. One base away there is no much larger clone; base qualities are not given.

V was cut back by 6 bases and J by 4 bases, leaving a gap of 18 bases between them. From the cysteine through the phenylalanine, the CDR3 covers 15 amino acids. Only CDR3 DNA is held: 45 bases, read in frame from base 1. Broad study findings and their caveats: According to the authors, only a limited number of new T cells may be recruited by each seasonal influenza vaccination.

The receptor library was made with RT-PCR. The run used an Illumina HiSeq 2500. The public reads were quality trimmed at Q25 with fastp and then assembled into clones with MiXCR by TCRdb, keeping productive beta chains. When rows share a CDR3 protein, they turn into one entry using the most common DNA and genes. Within this sample are hundreds of thousands of distinct CDR3 sequences, with approximately 15% of them counted one time only. Around 7.3% of the sample rests with the top ten. Recombination joined TRBV12-3 or TRBV12-4 with TRBJ1-2; TRBD1 is a weak D gene call, 5 bases matching. The clonotype comes from a man aged 45 to 65 who received an inactivated influenza vaccine. Donor details come from another sample of the same person, matched by shared clones. This sample comprised PBMCs from blood, obtained approximately 15 days before vaccination. The CDR3 protein is CASSTPGGTTYGYTF. The sequenced DNA: TGTGCCAGCAGCACACCGGGAGGGACGACCTATGGCTACACCTTC.